This TCR beta chain was observed in a study of T cells in women clearing cervical HPV infection (dated 2018 in TCRdb). With respect to the entire study: The cases were some 27 women with histologically confirmed HPV16-related CIN3 or worse, and 2 of these cases were invasive cancers. The approximately 23 controls were women who cleared a single incident HPV16 infection within 12 months without developing precancer or cancer. Blood from cases was drawn at the visit where the lesion was first identified, while blood from controls was drawn once the infection was no longer detected. For cases, a median interval of 149 days, with an interquartile range of about 90 to 210 days, was observed between lesion detection and blood sampling. Because only a few women had HLA typing data, the possibility that HLA type acted as a confounder could not be ruled out. This exploratory proof-of-principle case-control study, nested within the Guanacaste HPV Natural History Study in Costa Rica, compared TCR repertoires among women with different cervical HPV16 outcomes. Cases and controls were matched on age within five years and on year of sample collection. Cases had a median age of about 35 years and controls had a median age of 38, with no significant differences in baseline characteristics. In the parent cohort, some 10,000 women aged 18 or older were enrolled in Guanacaste, Costa Rica, during 1993 to 1994 and then followed for under nine years. Five blinded duplicates per group were added as quality controls, so that 60 or so samples were obtained: some 50 participants and approximately 10 replicates.

Every participant had a single incident cervical HPV16 infection, and women with prevalent HPV16 infections were excluded. Cervical HPV DNA was detected by MY09/MY11 PCR, and genotyping was performed by dot-blot hybridization. Roughly 15 mL of heparinized blood was centrifuged, after which the buffy coat was aliquoted, frozen at -30 degrees C, and then stored at -80 degrees C. QIAGEN kits were used to extract genomic DNA from buffy coat specimens. The paper as a whole reports these results and caveats: Random forest classifiers combining richness and V gene abundances distinguished cases from controls with an estimated AUC of around 0.79. Lower TRBV6-7 relative abundance was observed in cases than in controls (approximately 0.1% versus 0.16%; Bonferroni P = 0.0008). The cross-sectional design could not show whether the associations came before the infection or were a result of it, and neither effector/memory subsets nor HPV-specific T cells were isolated. Significantly higher TCR repertoire richness was observed in CIN3+ cases than in controls across sequencing depths, whereas no difference in evenness was found. Because the number of T cells per sample was unknown, the richness differences could reflect varying T-cell content rather than repertoire biology.

As to this clone: The antigen it recognizes is unknown. The read stops 3 residues short of the end of the CDR3; the missing end is completed from the germline J gene. The identical CDR3 is also encoded by other nucleotide sequences in the sample.

Reading the germline V gene gives CDR1 SGHNT and CDR2 YENEEA. Trimming removed 0 bases from V and 7 bases from J, leaving 15 bases between the germline ends. CDR3 length: 15 amino acids, cysteine to phenylalanine. The DNA shown is the part of the CDR3 that was read: 36 bases, in frame from base 1. Using the immunoSEQ assay, multiplex PCR amplified TCR beta CDR3 regions from an average of about 1,300 ng of genomic DNA per sample. To correct primer bias, the assay used a complete synthetic TCR repertoire to set an amplification baseline. Amplicons were sequenced on the Illumina platform. The original pipeline was this. Sequences were error-corrected by clustering with frequency ratios and a modified nearest-neighbor algorithm, then analyzed in the immunoSEQ Analyzer with IMGT gene definitions. At each rarefaction depth, TCR richness and evenness were averaged across 20 rarefaction repeats, and any sample with fewer sequences than the depth was left out. Wilcoxon rank sum tests with FDR correction were used to compare relative abundances of V, D and J genes between the groups. For the blinded duplicates, the intraclass correlation was roughly 96% for TCR richness and averaged 76.4% across roughly 65 gene segments. What TCRdb holds here is the immuneACCESS table cut down to in-frame rearrangements. Part of the clones is not present; checked against another copy, under half of the missing clones reflect an unresolved V gene, and the others are unexplained. D and trimming were read from the DNA, whereas the V and J calls and clone size are those reported in that table. This specimen's table enumerates around 19,000 clones. In total, the top ten clones hold 4.5% to 6.5% of the sample.

The V and J genes are TRBV11-3 and TRBJ2-5; 6 matching bases give a weak D call of TRBD2. The specimen sequenced was blood buffy coat. The origin of this receptor is a woman aged 18-70 years with a cervical HPV16 infection that either progressed to CIN3+ or cleared (not recorded which). CDR3 DNA, as far as it was read: TGTGCCAGCAGCTTAGATTGGGGGACTCAAAGGACC. The encoded protein is CASSLDWGTQRT. The entire CDR3 protein is CASSLDWGTQRTQYF.